The clone carrying this T cell receptor (beta chain) was seen a few times. The antigen remains undetermined. The data belong to a study of early T cells in non-severe SARS-CoV-2 infection. Overall study findings and caveats: Matches to VDJdb favored anti-spike CD8 responses and missed private and CD4 specificities.

Attachment of unique molecular identifiers to individual cDNA molecules was performed. Using its own MiXCR run on the 5' RACE reads, TCRdb lists one record per CDR3 protein. Counted here are 60,000 to 75,000 distinct CDR3 sequences, 12% occurring once; the ten biggest clones make up 3.5% to 5.5%. Germline CDR1 is SGDLS and CDR2 is YYNGEE. V lost 4 bases, J lost 3 bases, and 5 bases stayed unmatched. The CDR3 loop spans 14 amino acids. The genes are TRBV9 and TRBJ2-3, with 7 bases identical to TRBD1. Sequenced: whole blood. The receptor comes from an adult who was a healthcare worker with PCR-confirmed SARS-CoV-2 infection or an uninfected control (not recorded which). The CDR3 nucleotides read TGTGCCAGCAGCCACAGGGGTTTGACAGATACGCAGTATTTT. It codes for CASSHRGLTDTQYF.